One and the same sample provided the 28 T cell receptor beta chains below, sequenced in a study of cytomegalovirus exposure and HLA in healthy donors. The PCR employed 60 Vbeta primers together with 13 Jbeta primers. Produced via immunoSEQ multiplex PCR; TCRdb's table is partial and in-frame only. Of roughly 180,000 clones listed, roughly 80% are singletons. Sequencing input: PBMCs. Receptors originate from a man in his late teens or twenties in good health and CMV-seronegative.

This chain joins TRBV19 and TRBJ2-2, with D perhaps matching TRBD2 (5 bases). The CDR3 is 15 amino acids. In germline, CDR1 is LNHDA, CDR2 SQIVND (reference sequence). Trimming took off 3 bases at V and 6 bases at J, with 14 bases between the two ends. This chain's CDR3 is CASSISGRSPGELFF. Here the CDR3 DNA reads TGTGCCAGTAGTATCAGCGGACGTAGTCCCGGGGAGCTGTTTTTT.

V is TRBV5-4 and J is TRBJ2-3; a possible D gene is TRBD1 (6 bases). Germline-derived CDR1 and CDR2 are SGHNT and YYREEE (reference sequence). The CDR3 is 16 amino acids. Trimming removed 1 base from V and 2 bases from J, with 14 bases in between. This CDR3 is CASSLMAGATTDTQYF. CDR3 bases: TGTGCCAGCAGCTTGATGGCAGGGGCCACCACAGATACGCAGTATTTT.

V is TRBV6-5 and J is TRBJ1-2; D is perhaps TRBD1 (6 bases). Germline-derived CDR1 and CDR2 are MNHEY and SVGAGI. V dropped 6 bases and J dropped 8 bases, with 13 bases sitting between them. CDR3 length: 12 amino acids. The CDR3 nucleotides read TGTGCCAGCAGGGGGGGGGCCCCCGGCTACACCTTC. Encoded protein: CASRGGAPGYTF.

This rearrangement joins TRBV6-6 to TRBJ1-5; 8 nucleotides agree with TRBD1. The CDR3 sequence is 13 residues long. Trimming removed 5 bases from V and 8 bases from J; junction bases left unmatched: 5. Germline loops: CDR1 MNHNY, CDR2 SVGAGI (reference sequence). The CDR3 spells CASSRDRYEPQHF. DNA for the CDR3: TGTGCCAGCAGTCGGGACAGGTATGAGCCCCAGCATTTT.

The genes are TRBV5-6 and TRBJ2-7; 8 bases are shared with TRBD1. This CDR3 contains 14 residues. V lost 0 bases, J lost 4 bases, and 3 bases stayed unmatched. Germline CDR1 reads SGHDT; CDR2 reads YYEEEE. In DNA, the CDR3 is TGTGCCAGCAGCTTGGCGGACAGGGTTTACGAGCAGTACTTC. It specifies CASSLADRVYEQYF.

The rearrangement joins TRBV27 to TRBJ2-7; no firm D call. The V end was cut by 3 bases, the J end by 3 bases, with 12 bases between. This CDR3 has 14 amino acids. CDR1 and CDR2 from the germline V gene are MNHEY and SMNVEV (reference sequence). CDR3 DNA sequence: TGTGCCAGCAGTTTCCGTCCAGGCAACTACGAGCAGTACTTC. It codes for CASSFRPGNYEQYF.

This rearrangement joins TRBV9 to TRBJ2-1; D ambiguous. Trimming left V 1 base short and J 4 bases short, with 9 bases between. CDR1 and CDR2 (germline): SGDLS, YYNGEE. There are 14 residues in the CDR3. In DNA form, the CDR3 reads TGTGCCAGCAGCGTATCGACATCTTACAATGAGCAGTTCTTC. Translated: CASSVSTSYNEQFF. Looking up the rest from reference TRBV9 and TRBJ2-1 gives the full variable domain: DSGVTQTPKHLITATGQRVTLRCSPRSGDLSVYWYQQSLDQGLQFLIQYYNGEERAKGNILERFSAQQFPDLHSELNLSSLELGDSALYFCASSVSTSYNEQFFGPGTRLTVL.

The V call is TRBV7-9, the J call TRBJ2-5; 10 bases line up with TRBD2. The DNA end lines up better with TRBJ2-7; the J call may be wrong. This CDR3 comprises 15 residues. The germline gives CDR1 SEHNR, CDR2 FQNEAQ (reference sequence). CDR3: CASSPPSGSIYEQYF. As DNA, the CDR3 is TGTGCCAGCAGCCCCCCTAGCGGGAGCATCTACGAGCAGTACTTC.

This chain links TRBV7-9 with TRBJ2-5; tentatively, D is TRBD1 (5 bases). Between the trimmed V and J ends, which lost 6 bases and 2 bases, there was a span of 7 bases. Germline V CDR1 and CDR2: SEHNR, FQNEAQ (reference sequence). This CDR3 contains 12 residues. DNA of the CDR3: TGTGCCAGCAGGACAGCACAAGAGACCCAGTACTTC. It codes for CASRTAQETQYF.

The chain has TRBV6-1 and TRBJ1-3; 8 bases align to TRBD1. The germline V gene encodes CDR1 MNHNS and CDR2 SASEGT. The V and J ends lost 7 bases and 9 bases, in that order; junction bases with no gene match: 8. The length of the CDR3 is 13 residues. The CDR3 region is CASTVTGASTIYF. The DNA of the CDR3 is TGTGCCAGCACCGTGACAGGGGCTTCCACCATATATTTT.

The V and J genes are TRBV7-9 and TRBJ2-1; no clear D gene. CDR1 and CDR2 from the germline V gene are SEHNR and FQNEAQ (reference sequence). CDR3 size: 11 residues. V lost 3 bases and J lost 8, with 5 bases in between. The CDR3 DNA sequence: TGTGCCAGCAGCTTTGGGCATGAGCAGTTCTTC. Encoded protein: CASSFGHEQFF.

The V call is TRBV30, the J call TRBJ1-2; D may be TRBD1 (6 bases). The CDR3 is 15 residues long. V shed 2 bases and J shed 6 bases, with 19 bases lying between them. The germline V gene encodes CDR1 GTSNPN and CDR2 SVGIG (reference sequence). The CDR3 here is CAWSRVRRGADGYTF. The CDR3 DNA follows: TGTGCCTGGAGTCGCGTGCGCCGGGGGGCTGATGGCTACACCTTC.

This clone has a single count. The rearrangement joins TRBV11-1 to TRBJ2-7; 7 bases line up with TRBD1. Losses at the gene ends were 0 bases for V and 4 bases for J; bases not matched to a gene: 3. The CDR3 consists of 14 residues. Looked up from germline, CDR1 is SGHAT and CDR2 is FQDESV (reference sequence). The CDR3 loop is CASSLARQGYEQYF. CDR3 sequence (DNA): TGTGCCAGCAGCTTAGCCCGACAGGGTTACGAGCAGTACTTC.

J is TRBJ2-7 and V is TRBV7-9, with D tentatively TRBD2 (5 bases). The CDR3 spans 14 residues. In germline, CDR1 is SEHNR, CDR2 FQNEAQ (reference sequence). V was pared by 9 bases and J by 0 bases, with 15 bases between. The CDR3 sequence: CASGVSGYSYEQYF. In DNA form, the CDR3 reads TGTGCCAGTGGAGTAAGCGGCTACTCCTACGAGCAGTACTTC. Filled out from reference TRBV7-9 and TRBJ2-7, the complete variable domain reads DTGVSQNPRHKITKRGQNVTFRCDPISEHNRLYWYRQTLGQGPEFLTYFQNEAQLEKSRLLSDRFSAERPKGSFSTLEIQRTEQGDSAMYLCASGVSGYSYEQYFGPGTRLTVT.

The chain combines TRBV9 with TRBJ2-7, with D maybe TRBD2 (7 bases). Germline CDR1 is SGDLS and CDR2 is YYNGEE. The CDR3 loop spans 14 amino acids. V shed 6 bases and J shed 3 bases, with 16 bases lying between them. The CDR3 nucleotides are TGTGCCAGCAACGAGGGAGGGGGTTACTACGAGCAGTACTTC. Protein product: CASNEGGGYYEQYF.

V gene TRBV19 combines with J gene TRBJ2-2, with a weak D call TRBD1 (6 bases). Germline V gene data show CDR1 as LNHDA and CDR2 as SQIVND (reference sequence). This CDR3 is 13 amino acids long. V was clipped by 6 bases and J by 1 base, with 6 bases between them. CDR3 sequence reads: CASRGQNTGELFF. In DNA, the CDR3 is TGTGCCAGTAGGGGACAGAACACCGGGGAGCTGTTTTTT.

The CDR3: CASSVGQVSYEQYF. The CDR3 DNA is TGTGCCAGCAGCGTAGGACAGGTCTCCTACGAGCAGTACTTC. The V and J genes are TRBV9 and TRBJ2-7, with D tentatively TRBD1 (6 bases). CDR3 size: 14 residues. Trimming cost V 0 bases and J 0 bases, with 7 bases left between them. Germline V gene data show CDR1 as SGDLS and CDR2 as YYNGEE.

The CDR3 spells CASSLEYVYEQYF. The CDR3 DNA reads TGTGCCAGCAGCTTAGAGTATGTATACGAGCAGTACTTC. The chain couples TRBV11-3 to TRBJ2-7, with no clear D. The CDR3 covers 13 residues. V dropped 0 bases and J dropped 4 bases, with 7 bases sitting between them. Germline CDR1 reads SGHNT; CDR2 reads YENEEA.

V is TRBV7-9 and J is TRBJ2-5; unclear D gene. V lost 5 bases to trimming and J lost 2 bases, with 3 bases between them. The CDR3 has 11 residues. Germline values: CDR1 SEHNR, CDR2 FQNEAQ (reference sequence). The CDR3 nucleotides read TGTGCCAGCAGCCCGCAAGAGACCCAGTACTTC. Protein: CASSPQETQYF.

The V gene is TRBV7-9, the J gene TRBJ2-2; possibly TRBD2 for D (6 bases). V was pared by 8 bases and J by 0 bases, with 10 bases between. CDR1 is SEHNR, CDR2 FQNEAQ, per germline (reference sequence). This CDR3 region has 14 residues. For the CDR3, the DNA is TGTGCCAGCCTAGGGACTTCGAACACCGGGGAGCTGTTTTTT. Translation gives CASLGTSNTGELFF. Supplemented by reference TRBV7-9 and TRBJ2-2, the full variable domain reads DTGVSQNPRHKITKRGQNVTFRCDPISEHNRLYWYRQTLGQGPEFLTYFQNEAQLEKSRLLSDRFSAERPKGSFSTLEIQRTEQGDSAMYLCASLGTSNTGELFFGEGSRLTVL.

The chain is built from TRBV28 and TRBJ2-3, with 8 nucleotides matching TRBD2. Germline CDR1 and CDR2: MDHEN and SYDVKM. The trim removed 3 bases at V and 8 bases at J, leaving 7 bases unmatched. CDR3 length: 14 residues. The CDR3 spells CASSLQGLVSTQYF. The CDR3 DNA is TGTGCCAGCAGTTTGCAGGGACTAGTGAGTACGCAGTATTTT.

CDR3 sequence reads: CASSAGTGGTGELFF. DNA for the CDR3: TGTGCCAGCAGTGCCGGGACAGGCGGGACCGGGGAGCTGTTTTTT. The chain recombines TRBV25-1 with TRBJ2-2; TRBD1 agrees at 8 bases. With V trimmed by 4 bases and J by 5 bases, 6 bases remained unmatched. Per germline, CDR1 MGHDK and CDR2 SYGVNS. The CDR3 has 15 residues.

The chain couples TRBV5-3 to TRBJ1-5; D is ambiguous. TRBV5-3 is classed as an ORF, of uncertain function. Trimming removed 3 bases at V and 3 bases at J, with 4 bases between. The CDR3 totals 12 residues. CDR3 nucleotides: TGTGCCAGAAGCTCGTACAATCAGCCCCAGCATTTT. Translated: CARSSYNQPQHF.

This chain's CDR3 is CASSPGPLREDTQYF. CDR3 coding DNA: TGCGCCAGCAGCCCAGGACCCTTAAGGGAGGATACGCAGTATTTT. The V call is TRBV4-1, the J call TRBJ2-3, with D maybe TRBD2 (5 bases). The CDR3 spans 15 residues. Germline V gene data show CDR1 as MGHRA and CDR2 as YSYEKL. V gave up 4 bases and J gave up 6 bases, with 17 bases separating them.

CDR3 sequence: CASSRGTGSSYEQYF. The CDR3, as DNA: TGTGCCAGCAGCCGGGGGACAGGGTCGTCCTACGAGCAGTACTTC. V and J are TRBV27 and TRBJ2-7, with 9 bases fitting TRBD1. The CDR3 is 15 residues long. Germline V lookup: CDR1 MNHEY, CDR2 SMNVEV (reference sequence). Trimming took 6 bases from V and 1 from J; bases not matched to a gene: 7.

This clone was counted between two and nine times. The chain joins TRBV28 to TRBJ1-4, with D possibly matching TRBD1 (6 bases). V gave up 7 bases and J gave up 12 bases, with 18 bases separating them. This CDR3 has 13 residues. Germline V gene data show CDR1 as MDHEN and CDR2 as SYDVKM. The CDR3 region is CASITGGFEELFF. CDR3 nucleotide sequence: TGTGCCAGCATCACGGGGGGCTTTGAGGAACTGTTTTTT.

The chain is built from TRBV7-9 and TRBJ2-1; 9 bases map to TRBD1. Germline lookup yields CDR1 SEHNR and CDR2 FQNEAQ (reference sequence). V trimming: 6 bases; J trimming: 7 bases; junction bases outside the gene matches: 10. The CDR3 totals 15 residues. CDR3 protein: CASSPRDRVVNEQFF. The CDR3 DNA is TGTGCCAGCAGTCCGCGGGACAGGGTTGTTAATGAGCAGTTCTTC.

This rearrangement joins TRBV7-3 to TRBJ2-7; D is possibly TRBD1 (6 bases). Between the trimmed V and J ends, which lost 5 bases and 4 bases, there was a span of 12 bases. The germline gives CDR1 SGHTA, CDR2 FQGTGA. The CDR3 runs 13 residues. CDR3 loop: CASSQGRGYEQYF. CDR3 nucleotides: TGTGCCAGCAGCCAAGGTAGGGGGTACGAGCAGTACTTC.